This T cell receptor (beta chain) is from a study of blood T cell repertoires in COVID-19. Turning to the study itself: PBMCs, B-cell-depleted T cells, or T cells provided the cDNA or gDNA that made up the material.

This clone was seen just once. Germline V CDR1 and CDR2: SNHLY, FYNNEI. The length of the CDR3 is 14 residues. Trimming removed 4 bases from V and 0 bases from J, with 10 bases in between. Participants' own reports of clinical history determined their cohort assignment. The study recruited exposed participants who had met a COVID-19 case within 2 weeks before entry. Authors' data handling: Counts of nucleated cells, estimated from reference gene primer amplification, were obtained. Assay used: immunoSEQ multiplex PCR; TCRdb lists only in-frame clones, some missing. The DNA gave D and trimming, while V, J and clone size come from that table. The data show 350,000 to 450,000 clones, more than 85% seen once.

This sequence originates from a woman between 35 and 50 years old who had been exposed to COVID-19. The sample was PBMCs or T cells enriched from blood (not recorded which). The chain recombines TRBV2 with TRBJ2-7; D uncertain. CDR3 in DNA: TGTGCCAGCAGTGCAGACAAAGGCTCCTACGAGCAGTACTTC. Residues: CASSADKGSYEQYF.